The next 14 T cell receptor beta chains were all read from a single sample in a study of blood T cells in healthy people across ages. The authors ran a second PCR of about 7 to 12 cycles using a sample-barcoded 5' primer and a J-beta primer mix. One entry per CDR3 protein, called by TCRdb with MiXCR from the 5' RACE reads. The top ten clones hold 11% of a sample with roughly 1.7 million distinct CDR3 sequences, approximately 32% of them seen once. Sequencing was carried out using blood. The receptors were sampled from a woman aged 25 to 45 in good health.

The V gene is TRBV20-1, the J gene TRBJ2-5; D gene uncertain. Trimming shortened V by 0 bases and J by 11 bases, and 19 bases separated the two germline ends. CDR3 length equals 14 residues. Looked up from germline, CDR1 is DFQATT and CDR2 is SNEGSKA (reference sequence). The CDR3 DNA reads TGCAGTGCTAGAGATCGAGGTCGACTGGACGGGCAGTACTTC. Protein product: CSARDRGRLDGQYF.

V and J are TRBV20-1 and TRBJ2-1; D gene ambiguous. The CDR3 sequence is 11 residues long. With 7 bases removed from V and 9 bases from J, the gap between germline ends came to 13 bases. CDR1 DFQATT and CDR2 SNEGSKA come from the germline V gene (reference sequence). Written as DNA, the CDR3 is TGCAGTGTCCCGCCGGATATTGAGCAGTTCTTC. Its translation: CSVPPDIEQFF.

This clonotype came up once. The J gene is TRBJ2-5, the V gene TRBV29-1; tentatively, D is TRBD2 (6 bases). CDR1 SQVTM and CDR2 ANQGSEA come from the germline V gene. V gave up 6 bases and J gave up 5 bases, with 13 bases separating them. This CDR3 is built from 12 residues. The CDR3 region is CSVVRGSETQYF. CDR3 coding DNA: TGCAGCGTGGTACGGGGGTCCGAGACCCAGTACTTC.

This rearrangement joins TRBV11-1 to TRBJ2-5; D remains ambiguous. The CDR3 is 13 amino acids. V dropped 4 bases and J dropped 4 bases, with 10 bases sitting between them. Germline loops: CDR1 SGHAT, CDR2 FQDESV (reference sequence). CDR3 residues: CASSSTLGETQYF. As DNA, the CDR3 is TGTGCCAGCAGCTCCACCCTAGGAGAGACCCAGTACTTC. Filled out from reference TRBV11-1 and TRBJ2-5, the complete variable domain reads EAEVAQSPRYKITEKSQAVAFWCDPISGHATLYWYRQILGQGPELLVQFQDESVVDDSQLPKDRFSAERLKGVDSTLKIQPAELGDSAMYLCASSSTLGETQYFGPGTRLLVL.

This rearrangement joins TRBV9 to TRBJ2-3, with 7 bases identical to TRBD2. The CDR3 runs 16 residues. The germline V gene encodes CDR1 SGDLS and CDR2 YYNGEE. Trimming at V came to 4 bases and at J to 2 bases, leaving 10 bases not matched to a gene. CDR3 amino acids: CASSPDRAGYTDTQYF. The CDR3 DNA reads as TGTGCCAGCAGCCCCGATAGAGCGGGGTACACAGATACGCAGTATTTT.

The V and J genes are TRBV20-1 and TRBJ2-1; perhaps TRBD2 as D (7 bases). The V gene's germline CDR1 is DFQATT and CDR2 SNEGSKA (reference sequence). The CDR3 sequence is 14 residues long. The V end lost 3 bases, the J end lost 6 bases, and 15 bases lay between the germline ends. CDR3: CSAREEGGVNEQFF. CDR3 bases: TGCAGTGCTAGGGAAGAGGGGGGGGTCAATGAGCAGTTCTTC.

This clonotype turned up a few times. This chain links TRBV29-1 with TRBJ2-7; maybe TRBD1 (6 bases). Deletions cut 6 bases from V and 6 bases from J, with 15 bases between. Germline CDR1 SQVTM, CDR2 ANQGSEA. CDR3 length equals 12 residues. This CDR3 reads CSVPGQSSEQYF. The DNA of the CDR3 is TGCAGCGTCCCAGGACAGTCTAGCGAGCAGTACTTC.

This clonotype has just one count. V gene TRBV28 combines with J gene TRBJ2-1, with TRBD1 identical over 8 bases. The length of the CDR3 is 14 residues. In germline, CDR1 is MDHEN, CDR2 SYDVKM. V lost 6 bases, J lost 9 bases, and 10 bases stayed unmatched. The CDR3 DNA follows: TGTGCCAGCAGGTTAGGCAGGGGGCAAGTTGAGCAGTTCTTC. This translates into CASRLGRGQVEQFF.

The J gene is TRBJ2-3, the V gene TRBV7-3; the match to TRBD2 covers 9 bases. The germline V gene encodes CDR1 SGHTA and CDR2 FQGTGA. This CDR3 contains 15 residues. V lost 4 bases and J lost 14; bases outside the gene matches: 16. CDR3 protein: CASSSHPPGTSIAYF. CDR3 sequence (DNA): TGTGCCAGCAGCTCTCATCCTCCCGGGACTAGCATTGCGTATTTT. The entire variable domain, with the rest obtained from reference TRBV7-3 and TRBJ2-3, is as follows: GAGVSQTPSNKVTEKGKYVELRCDPISGHTALYWYRQSLGQGPEFLIYFQGTGAADDSGLPNDRFFAVRPEGSVSTLKIQRTERGDSAVYLCASSSHPPGTSIAYFGPGTRLTVL.

This clonotype appeared many times. J is TRBJ1-2 and V is TRBV20-1, with 9 bases identical to TRBD1. The J segment lost 8 bases and the V segment lost 5 bases, leaving 9 bases of the junction unmatched. The CDR3 totals 13 residues. Germline CDR1 and CDR2: DFQATT and SNEGSKA (reference sequence). DNA for the CDR3: TGCAGTGCTGGCCCGGGACAGGGCGACGGCTACACCTTC. This codes for CSAGPGQGDGYTF.

The CDR3 loop is CAISTGAGLDYGYTF. For the CDR3, the DNA is TGTGCCATCAGTACTGGGGCAGGACTGGACTATGGCTACACCTTC. The rearrangement links TRBV10-3 to TRBJ1-2; D may be TRBD1 (5 bases). Trimming pared 5 bases from V and 3 bases from J, leaving 16 bases between. This CDR3 is 15 amino acids long. The germline V gene encodes CDR1 ENHRY and CDR2 SYGVKD.

A word on this clonotype: One end of the junction does not line up with germline, which may come from a read error. V gene TRBV4-1 combines with J gene TRBJ1-2; no definite D call. CDR1 is MGHRA and CDR2 is YSYEKL in the germline V gene. The CDR3 consists of 15 residues. The CDR3 reads CASSQDYSHSYGHTF. The CDR3 DNA reads TGCGCCAGCAGCCAAGATTACAGTCACTCGTATGGCCACACCTTC.

For this clonotype: This sequence may be a read error, since a much larger clone differs from it by one base. The chain links TRBV10-3 to TRBJ2-7, with D perhaps matching TRBD1 (5 bases). The germline V and J ends were trimmed by 2 bases and 10 bases, with 18 bases remaining between them. The CDR3 extends over 14 amino acids. The germline gives CDR1 ENHRY, CDR2 SYGVKD. CDR3: CAISEVGVQDTQYF. The CDR3 DNA is TGTGCCATCAGTGAGGTAGGGGTCCAAGACACCCAGTACTTC.

This clonotype has ten or more counts. The rearrangement uses TRBV4-2 and TRBJ2-1; TRBD2 matches 16 bases. Looked up from germline, CDR1 is LGHNA and CDR2 is YNFKEQ. With 4 bases clipped from V and 6 bases from J, the junction kept 9 bases outside the gene matches. The CDR3 runs to 18 residues. The CDR3 is CASSPKGTSGRAGNEQFF. CDR3 sequence (DNA): TGTGCCAGCAGCCCGAAAGGGACTAGCGGGAGGGCTGGCAATGAGCAGTTCTTC.